In this sample, the clone carrying this T cell receptor (beta chain) turned up many times. What it recognizes is unknown. The CDR3 loop spans 15 amino acids. Germline V gene lookup returns CDR1 SNHLY and CDR2 FYNNEI. V lost 8 bases to trimming and J lost 5 bases; unmatched junction nucleotides: 13. PCR was performed a second time for about 6 to 11 cycles using a sample-barcoded 5' primer and a J-beta primer mix. Each CDR3 protein gets one entry after TCRdb re-called the 5' RACE reads with MiXCR. This sample has roughly 700,000 distinct CDR3 sequences, with 32% found just once. The sample is drawn from a study of blood T cells in healthy people across ages. Study-level results: Older age went with lower TCR beta diversity per million T cells, in a roughly linear way.

Sequencing was done on a sample of blood. The origin of this receptor is a woman aged 80 or older in good health. This chain uses TRBV2 with TRBJ2-3; 7 bases match TRBD2. The CDR3 DNA sequence: TGTGCCAGCCTGAGGCTAGCGGTCTTTGGAGATACGCAGTATTTT. This sequence encodes CASLRLAVFGDTQYF. Full variable domain (remainder filled in from reference TRBV2 and TRBJ2-3): EPEVTQTPSHQVTQMGQEVILRCVPISNHLYFYWYRQILGQKVEFLVSFYNNEISEKSEIFDDQFSVERPDGSNFTLKIRSTKLEDSAMYFCASLRLAVFGDTQYFGPGTRLTVL.